The sequence of this T cell receptor (beta chain) was determined in a study of OX40 agonist ivuxolimab in advanced cancers. For the study in its entirety: Ivuxolimab was an agonistic, fully human IgG2 monoclonal antibody directed against OX40 (CD134), a costimulatory receptor. Intravenous ivuxolimab was administered to patients every 2 weeks at six dose levels: 0.01, 0.1, 0.3, 1.5, 3 and 10 mg/kg. Among the roughly 52 dose-escalation patients, around 20 had hepatocellular carcinoma, roughly 15 melanoma, 9 renal cell carcinoma and 9 head and neck cancer. In the dose-escalation cohort, more than 75% of patients were male, and the mean age was approximately 55 years, with a range of about 23 to 80. Patients were allowed to have had prior anti-PD-1, anti-PD-L1 or anti-CTLA-4 therapy, and approximately 41% of the dose-escalation patients had previously received checkpoint inhibitors. Partial responses were achieved by three dose-escalation patients, of whom one had hepatocellular carcinoma and two had cutaneous melanoma. Peripheral TCRbeta sequencing was intended to test whether TCR sequence diversity was altered and clonal T-cell expansion was caused by ivuxolimab. The paper describes the monotherapy dose-escalation part (N of about 47 patients) of the phase I trial of ivuxolimab. The paper's findings and limits, for the study overall: In the 0.1-3.0 mg/kg groups, partial responders had among the lowest normalized peripheral clonal expansion, particularly in CD8+ T cells. Antigen specificity was not determined for the clonally expanded peripheral T cells. After ivuxolimab, more expanded clones were found on average in CD8+ T cells than in CD4+ T cells. Clonal expansion of both CD4+ and CD8+ blood T cells was observed from baseline to week 6 at doses 0.1 to 3.0 mg/kg. Low levels of normalized T-cell clonal expansion were also seen in some nonresponding patients.

The trial excluded patients who had a history of autoimmune disease or who were on systemic immunosuppression. In every dose cohort, peripheral blood was drawn for TCR sequencing at baseline, cycle 4 day 1, and cycle 7 day 1. Samples came from an open-label, multicenter, first-in-human phase I dose-escalation trial of ivuxolimab. Adults with locally advanced or metastatic head and neck squamous cell, hepatocellular, melanoma or renal cell carcinoma were enrolled in the trial. Before TCR sequencing, CD4+ and CD8+ T cells were separately sorted from peripheral blood. For sequencing of the TCRbeta CDR3 region, genomic DNA was extracted from the sorted cells. The immunoSEQ Assay was used to sequence the TCRbeta CDR3 regions. Imported from immuneACCESS, the table was reduced by TCRdb to in-frame sequences with V and J called. These copies leave out some clones; in studies compared against another copy, an unresolved V gene accounts for under half, and the cause of the remainder is not known. Counted in this sample were over 85,000 clones; 80% to 90% of them appeared once. The biggest ten clones account for 0.9% to 1.2% of the sample.

Including the terminal cysteine and phenylalanine, the CDR3 comprises 15 residues. Solely the CDR3 DNA is kept, with 45 bases framed from the first base. V is trimmed back by 2 bases and J by 0 bases, and the junction contains 1 base that no gene match accounts for. Reading the germline V gene gives CDR1 KGHSH and CDR2 LQKENI. As for this clone: What antigen it recognizes has not been identified. The sample holds no much larger clone one base away, and base qualities are not on file.

The source was CD4+ or CD8+ T cells sorted from blood, collected in a trial of the OX40 agonist ivuxolimab. This clonotype was obtained from an adult with an advanced solid tumor such as melanoma, head and neck, liver or kidney cancer. This sequence uses TRBV18 and TRBJ2-7, and TRBD2 aligns with 10 junction nucleotides. In nucleotides, the sequence is TGTGCCAGCTCACCAACTAGCGGGGCCTCCTACGAGCAGTACTTC. This encodes CASSPTSGASYEQYF. This CDR3, with the reference TRBV18 and TRBJ2-7 proteins standing in past its ends, gives the full variable domain NAGVMQNPRHLVRRRGQEARLRCSPMKGHSHVYWYRQLPEEGLKFMVYLQKENIIDESGMPKERFSAEFPKEGPSILRIQQVVRGDSAAYFCASSPTSGASYEQYFGPGTRLTVT.